This T cell receptor (beta chain) was identified during a study of blood T cell repertoires in COVID-19. As for the study in general: Both acute and convalescent COVID-19 samples were obtained from the United States, Italy and Spain. PBMCs, B-cell-depleted T cells, or T cells were the source of the cDNA or gDNA that made up the material.

Authors' data handling: Amplification with reference gene primers provided the estimates of nucleated cell counts. Using immunoSEQ multiplex PCR, the repertoire was profiled, and TCRdb retains in-frame clones only, with some absent. V and J calls plus clone size are reproduced from that table; the DNA served to infer D and trimming. Altogether around 250,000 clones are present, approximately 85% being singletons, with the ten largest covering roughly 4.6%. CDR1 is LNHDA, CDR2 SQIVND, per germline (reference sequence). Trimming shortened V by 5 bases and J by 6 bases, and 14 bases separated the two germline ends. The CDR3 contains 14 residues.

This receptor was identified in a man aged 50 or older with active or convalescent COVID-19. The source material was peripheral blood. The chain uses TRBV19 and TRBJ1-5, with D possibly being TRBD1 (5 bases). The CDR3 DNA is TGTGCCAGTAGTTCCGCCGGGACTTTTCAGCCCCAGCATTTT. Translating it yields CASSSAGTFQPQHF.